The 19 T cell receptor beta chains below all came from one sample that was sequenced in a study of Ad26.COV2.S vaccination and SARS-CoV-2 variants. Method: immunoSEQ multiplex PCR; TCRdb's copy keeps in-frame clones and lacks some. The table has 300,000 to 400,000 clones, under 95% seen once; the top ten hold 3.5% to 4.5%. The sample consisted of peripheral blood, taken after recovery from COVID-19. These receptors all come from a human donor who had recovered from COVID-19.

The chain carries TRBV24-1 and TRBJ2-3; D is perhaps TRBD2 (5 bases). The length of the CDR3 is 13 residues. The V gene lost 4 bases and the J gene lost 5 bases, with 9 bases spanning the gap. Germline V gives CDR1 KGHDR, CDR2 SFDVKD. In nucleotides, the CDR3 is TGTGCCACCAGTGACGGGGATGGAGATACGCAGTATTTT. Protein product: CATSDGDGDTQYF.

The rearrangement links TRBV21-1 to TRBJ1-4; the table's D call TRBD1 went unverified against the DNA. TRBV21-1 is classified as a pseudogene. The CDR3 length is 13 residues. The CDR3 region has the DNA TGTGCCAGCCCAGGGATCCCCAATGAAAAACTGTTTTTT. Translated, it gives CASPGIPNEKLFF.

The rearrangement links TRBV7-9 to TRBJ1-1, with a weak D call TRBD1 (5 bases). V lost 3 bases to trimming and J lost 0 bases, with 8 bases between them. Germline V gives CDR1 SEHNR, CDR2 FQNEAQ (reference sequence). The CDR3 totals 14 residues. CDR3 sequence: CASSLGRLNTEAFF. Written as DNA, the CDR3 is TGTGCCAGCAGCTTGGGGCGTCTGAACACTGAAGCTTTCTTT.

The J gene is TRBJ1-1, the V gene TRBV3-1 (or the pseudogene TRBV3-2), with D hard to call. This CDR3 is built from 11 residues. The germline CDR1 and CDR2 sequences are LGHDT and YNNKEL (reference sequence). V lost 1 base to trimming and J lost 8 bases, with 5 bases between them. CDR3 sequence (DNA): TGTGCCAGCAGCCAAGTGGGAGAAGCTTTCTTT. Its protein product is CASSQVGEAFF.

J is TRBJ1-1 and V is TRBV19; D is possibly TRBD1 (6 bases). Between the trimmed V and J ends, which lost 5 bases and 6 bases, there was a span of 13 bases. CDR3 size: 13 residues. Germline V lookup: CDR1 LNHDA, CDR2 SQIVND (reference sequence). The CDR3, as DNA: TGTGCCAGTAGTGCCACAGGGAAAGCTGAAGCTTTCTTT. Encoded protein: CASSATGKAEAFF.

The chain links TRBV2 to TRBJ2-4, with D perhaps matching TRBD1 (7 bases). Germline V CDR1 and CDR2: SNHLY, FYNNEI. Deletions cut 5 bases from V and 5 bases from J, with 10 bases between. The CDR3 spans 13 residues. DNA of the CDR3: TGTGCCAGCAGTCAGGGGGGAGAAAACATTCAGTACTTC. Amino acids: CASSQGGENIQYF.

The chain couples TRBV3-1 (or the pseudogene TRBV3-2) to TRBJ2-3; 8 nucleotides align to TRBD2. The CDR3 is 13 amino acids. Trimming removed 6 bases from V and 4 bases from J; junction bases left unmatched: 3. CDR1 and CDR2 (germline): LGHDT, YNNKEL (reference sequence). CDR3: CASSQRGSDTQYF. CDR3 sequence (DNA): TGTGCCAGCAGTCAGCGGGGGTCAGATACGCAGTATTTT.

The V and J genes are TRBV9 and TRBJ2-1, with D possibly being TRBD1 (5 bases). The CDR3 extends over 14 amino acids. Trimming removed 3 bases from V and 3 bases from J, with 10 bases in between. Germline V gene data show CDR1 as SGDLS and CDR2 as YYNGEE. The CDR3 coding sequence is TGTGCCAGCAGCGCAGGCACAGGCTACAATGAGCAGTTCTTC. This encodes CASSAGTGYNEQFF.

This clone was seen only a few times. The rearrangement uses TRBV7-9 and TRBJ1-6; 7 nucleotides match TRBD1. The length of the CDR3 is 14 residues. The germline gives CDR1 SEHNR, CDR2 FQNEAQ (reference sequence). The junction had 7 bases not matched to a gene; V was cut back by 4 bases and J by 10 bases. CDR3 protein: CASSSGQARSPLHF. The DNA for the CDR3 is TGTGCCAGCAGCTCCGGACAGGCCAGGTCACCCCTCCACTTT.

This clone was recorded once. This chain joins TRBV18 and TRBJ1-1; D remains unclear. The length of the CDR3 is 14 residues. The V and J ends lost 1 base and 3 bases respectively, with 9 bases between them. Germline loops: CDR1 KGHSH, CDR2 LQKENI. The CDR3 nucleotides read TGTGCCAGCTCACCACTTATGGGCGACACTGAAGCTTTCTTT. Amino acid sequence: CASSPLMGDTEAFF.

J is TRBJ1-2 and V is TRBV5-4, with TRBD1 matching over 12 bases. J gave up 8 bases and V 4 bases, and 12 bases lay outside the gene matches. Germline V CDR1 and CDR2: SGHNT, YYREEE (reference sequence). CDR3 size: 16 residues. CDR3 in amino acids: CASSGSGDRGLKGYTF. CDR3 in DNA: TGTGCCAGCAGCGGGAGTGGGGACAGGGGGCTCAAGGGCTACACCTTC.

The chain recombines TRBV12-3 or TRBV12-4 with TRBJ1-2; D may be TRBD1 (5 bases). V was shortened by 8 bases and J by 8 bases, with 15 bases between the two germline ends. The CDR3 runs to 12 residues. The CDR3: CASGYRYTGYTF. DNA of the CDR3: TGTGCCAGCGGCTACAGGTACACCGGCTACACCTTC.

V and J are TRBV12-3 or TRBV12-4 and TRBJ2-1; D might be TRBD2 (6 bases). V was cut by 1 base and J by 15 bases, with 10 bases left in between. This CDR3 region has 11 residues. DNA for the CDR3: TGTGCCAGCAGTTTAGAACTAGCACGGTTCTTC. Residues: CASSLELARFF.

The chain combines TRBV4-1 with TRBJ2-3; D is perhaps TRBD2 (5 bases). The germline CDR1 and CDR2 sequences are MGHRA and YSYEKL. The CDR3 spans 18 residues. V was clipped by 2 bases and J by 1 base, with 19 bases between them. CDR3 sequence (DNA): TGCGCCAGCAGCCAAAGCCGGCCCCTAGCCCTTGGCACAGATACGCAGTATTTT. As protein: CASSQSRPLALGTDTQYF.

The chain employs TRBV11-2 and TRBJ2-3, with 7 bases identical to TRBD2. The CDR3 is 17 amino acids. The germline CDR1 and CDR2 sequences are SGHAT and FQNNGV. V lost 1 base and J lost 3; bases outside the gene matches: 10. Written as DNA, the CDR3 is TGTGCCAGCAGCTTAGTTTTAGGCCCGGGGGGAACAGATACGCAGTATTTT. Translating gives CASSLVLGPGGTDTQYF.

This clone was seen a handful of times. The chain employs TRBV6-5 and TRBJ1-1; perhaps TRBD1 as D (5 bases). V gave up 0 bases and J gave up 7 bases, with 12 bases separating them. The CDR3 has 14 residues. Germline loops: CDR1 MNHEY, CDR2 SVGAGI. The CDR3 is CASSYSAGKGEAFF. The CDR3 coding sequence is TGTGCCAGCAGTTACTCGGCAGGGAAGGGTGAAGCTTTCTTT.

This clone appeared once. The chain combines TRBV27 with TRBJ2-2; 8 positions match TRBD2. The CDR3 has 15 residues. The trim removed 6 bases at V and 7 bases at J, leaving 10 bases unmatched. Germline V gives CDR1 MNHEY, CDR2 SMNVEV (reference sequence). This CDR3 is CASRTRGGINGELFF. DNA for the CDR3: TGTGCCAGCAGAACACGGGGGGGCATAAACGGGGAGCTGTTTTTT.

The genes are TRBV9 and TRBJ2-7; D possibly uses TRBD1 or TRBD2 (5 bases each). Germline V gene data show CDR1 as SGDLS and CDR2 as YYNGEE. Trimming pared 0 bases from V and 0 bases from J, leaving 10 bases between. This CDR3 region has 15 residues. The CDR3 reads CASSVATGTSYEQYF. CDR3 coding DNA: TGTGCCAGCAGCGTAGCTACTGGGACCTCCTACGAGCAGTACTTC.

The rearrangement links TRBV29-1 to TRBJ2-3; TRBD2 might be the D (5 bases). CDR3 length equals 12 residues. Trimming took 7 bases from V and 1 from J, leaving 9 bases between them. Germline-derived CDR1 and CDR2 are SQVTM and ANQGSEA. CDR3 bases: TGCAGCGCGGACTGGGGCACAGATACGCAGTATTTT. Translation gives CSADWGTDTQYF.